What follows describes a single TCR beta chain. Its antigen remains unknown. This sample is part of a study of post-analysis software for immune sequencing data. Study in general: Included courses were relapsing-remitting and secondary progressive multiple sclerosis; progressive-relapsing multiple sclerosis was also included.

Findings and limits, study-wide: In patients, about five TRBV segments were more frequent than in controls, with TRBV5-6, TRBV5-1 and TRBV20-1 among them.

Carried by the TCR beta cDNA libraries were unique molecular identifiers. T cells numbering about 0.85 to 11 million yielded cDNA molecules that totaled some 500,000. Each CDR3 protein gets one entry after TCRdb re-called the PCR reads with MiXCR. The profile shows hundreds of thousands of distinct CDR3 sequences, 53% of them singletons. Germline-derived CDR1 and CDR2 are LGHNT and FRNRAP. The CDR3 covers 14 residues. The ends were cut back, 6 bases at V and 2 bases at J, with 14 bases in the middle. Material: blood. This TCR derives from a girl aged 5 to 17 with multiple sclerosis. The chain joins TRBV12-5 to TRBJ2-7; D is ambiguous. CDR3 DNA: TGTGCTAGTGGGGCCGGCCTCACTCCCTACGAGCAGTACTTC. As protein: CASGAGLTPYEQYF.